This TCR beta chain is drawn from a study of low-dose radiotherapy and immunotherapy resistance in tumors. About the research overall: Cohort 1 was given 0.5 Gy per fraction every 2 weeks, for 6.5 Gy total.

The V gene lost 0 bases and the J gene lost 7 bases, with 8 bases spanning the gap. Germline V CDR1 and CDR2: SGHDT, YYEEEE. The CDR3 length is 12 residues. As their treatment, donors received nivolumab, ipilimumab, aspirin, low-dose cyclophosphamide and low-dose radiotherapy. TRAV and TRBV primers primed cDNA for both TCRalpha and TCRbeta. TCRs were put through approximately 20 PCR cycles of amplification with Phusion. A constant-region primer and the V-primer adapter served as the primer pair. MiXCR was run by TCRdb on the reads, yielding one entry per CDR3 protein. Among 13,000 or so distinct CDR3 sequences listed, about 70% were seen once.

The genes are TRBV5-6 and TRBJ2-7; D gene ambiguous. This TCR was recovered from a human donor with advanced metastatic prostate, ovarian, gallbladder or colorectal cancer (not recorded which). This table probably holds off-target reads from a library built for another chain. CDR3 region: CASSLAQLEQYF. The CDR3 DNA sequence: TGTGCCAGCAGCTTGGCCCAGTTGGAGCAGTACTTC. The whole variable domain, filled in from reference TRBV5-6 and TRBJ2-7, reads DAGVTQSPTHLIKTRGQQVTLRCSPKSGHDTVSWYQQALGQGPQFIFQYYEEEERQRGNFPDRFSGHQFPNYSSELNVNALLLGDSALYLCASSLAQLEQYFGPGTRLTVT.